The 29 T cell receptor beta chains reported below all come from one sample, sequenced in a study of blood T cell repertoires in COVID-19. Sequencing was performed with immunoSEQ multiplex PCR; in TCRdb, only in-frame clones are kept and a portion is missing. The sample consists of under 250,000 clones, 86% of them appearing once. Sequences were obtained from peripheral blood. The receptors here all came from a woman at least 80 years old with COVID-19, enrolled during active disease.

The DNA for the CDR3 is TGTGCCAGCAGCCGTTTTGCCGGGGGATACACAGATACGCAGTATTTT. It yields the protein CASSRFAGGYTDTQYF. The chain has TRBV14 and TRBJ2-3; TRBD2 is a possible D gene (6 bases). The CDR3 covers 16 residues. V lost 4 bases and J lost 2, with 16 bases in between. CDR1 is SGHDN and CDR2 is FVKESK in the germline V gene.

The genes are TRBV6-5 and TRBJ1-2, with a tentative D call TRBD1 (6 bases). CDR1 is MNHEY and CDR2 is SVGAGI in the germline V gene. The CDR3 totals 14 residues. Trimming left V 4 bases short and J 7 bases short, with 16 bases between. Here the CDR3 DNA reads TGTGCCAGCAGTTTAACAGGGTCCTCGTCTGGCTACACCTTC. Translated: CASSLTGSSSGYTF.

The V call is TRBV5-1, the J call TRBJ2-7; 11 bases line up with TRBD1. The V segment lost 4 bases and the J segment 6 bases; nucleotides outside the gene matches: 9. Germline CDR1 SGHRS, CDR2 YFSETQ. The CDR3 runs 15 residues. The CDR3 reads CASSTGTGGSLEQYF. CDR3 DNA sequence: TGCGCCAGCAGCACAGGGACAGGGGGTTCTCTCGAGCAGTACTTC.

The rearrangement uses TRBV28 and TRBJ2-5; TRBD1 matches at 7 bases. Trimming cost V 8 bases and J 5 bases; bases outside gene matches: 11. Germline-derived CDR1 and CDR2 are MDHEN and SYDVKM. The CDR3 is 14 amino acids. In DNA form, the CDR3 reads TGTGCCAGCTCCCCTCGACAGGGTGGGGAGACCCAGTACTTC. This sequence encodes CASSPRQGGETQYF.

Worth noting for this clone: Mismatch with germline at one junction end may stem from a read error. This chain joins TRBV6-1 and TRBJ1-6; maybe TRBD1 (6 bases). This CDR3 region has 13 residues. In germline, CDR1 is MNHNS, CDR2 SASEGT. The CDR3 loop is CASSEDRRRPLHF. CDR3 DNA sequence: TGTGCCAGCAGCGAAGACAGGCGGAGACCCCTCCACTTT.

The V call is TRBV14, the J call TRBJ2-7; the match to TRBD2 covers 8 bases. The V gene end was trimmed by 6 bases and the J gene end by 0 bases; junction bases not matched to a gene: 4. This CDR3 region has 14 residues. Germline V lookup: CDR1 SGHDN, CDR2 FVKESK. The CDR3 sequence is CASRGLAGSYEQYF. CDR3 sequence (DNA): TGTGCCAGCAGGGGTCTAGCGGGCTCCTACGAGCAGTACTTC.

The chain couples TRBV9 to TRBJ2-1; 12 bases match TRBD2. The J segment lost 9 bases and the V segment lost 0 bases, leaving 10 bases of the junction unmatched. CDR3 length equals 17 residues. In germline, CDR1 is SGDLS, CDR2 YYNGEE. This chain's CDR3 is CASSVVASGGANGEQFF. The CDR3 nucleotides are TGTGCCAGCAGCGTAGTGGCTAGCGGGGGGGCCAATGGTGAGCAGTTCTTC.

This chain links TRBV7-3 with TRBJ1-1; 9 nucleotides line up with TRBD1. The CDR3 has 17 residues. V trimming: 3 bases; J trimming: 1 base; junction bases outside the gene matches: 9. Germline V gives CDR1 SGHTA, CDR2 FQGTGA. The CDR3 DNA reads TGTGCCAGCAGCTTGGGTCCACAGGGGGCGGAGAACACTGAAGCTTTCTTT. Translated: CASSLGPQGAENTEAFF.

V and J are TRBV5-5 and TRBJ1-5, with no clear D. The CDR3 spans 13 residues. V was clipped by 1 base and J by 9 bases, with 11 bases between them. Looked up from germline, CDR1 is SGHKS and CDR2 is YYEKEE (reference sequence). CDR3 loop: CASSLREIPPQHF. In DNA form, the CDR3 reads TGTGCCAGCAGCTTGCGGGAAATACCGCCCCAGCATTTT. The full variable domain, completed using reference TRBV5-5 and TRBJ1-5, is DAGVTQSPTHLIKTRGQQVTLRCSPISGHKSVSWYQQVLGQGPQFIFQYYEKEERGRGNFPDRFSARQFPNYSSELNVNALLLGDSALYLCASSLREIPPQHFGDGTRLSIL.

V and J are TRBV11-1 and TRBJ2-1; D is uncertain. V lost 2 bases and J 7 bases, leaving 3 bases between the germline ends. Germline assignment: CDR1 SGHAT and CDR2 FQDESV (reference sequence). There are 11 residues in the CDR3. DNA of the CDR3: TGTGCCAGCAGCTTACAAAATGAGCAGTTCTTC. This codes for CASSLQNEQFF. Combining the CDR3 with reference TRBV11-1 and TRBJ2-1 gives the whole variable domain EAEVAQSPRYKITEKSQAVAFWCDPISGHATLYWYRQILGQGPELLVQFQDESVVDDSQLPKDRFSAERLKGVDSTLKIQPAELGDSAMYLCASSLQNEQFFGPGTRLTVL.

This chain links TRBV28 with TRBJ1-6, with D possibly TRBD1 on 6 matching bases. Looked up from germline, CDR1 is MDHEN and CDR2 is SYDVKM. This CDR3 contains 16 residues. V lost 5 bases to trimming and J lost 0 bases, with 11 bases between them. CDR3 sequence reads: CASSAPGDSYNSPLHF. CDR3 nucleotide sequence: TGTGCCAGCAGTGCCCCAGGGGACTCCTATAATTCACCCCTCCACTTT.

The chain joins TRBV3-1 (or the pseudogene TRBV3-2) to TRBJ1-2; the match to TRBD1 covers 8 bases. The CDR3 totals 16 residues. Germline loops: CDR1 LGHDT, CDR2 YNNKEL (reference sequence). Germline trimming cut 3 bases from V and 2 bases from J; bases unmatched to any gene: 8. Here the CDR3 reads CASSHNGQGQNYGYTF. The CDR3, as DNA: TGTGCCAGCAGCCACAACGGACAGGGTCAAAACTATGGCTACACCTTC.

V and J are TRBV5-4 and TRBJ2-7; TRBD1 matches at 10 bases. Trimming removed 10 bases from V and 3 bases from J; junction bases left unmatched: 10. CDR1 is SGHNT and CDR2 is YYREEE in the germline V gene (reference sequence). CDR3 size: 14 residues. The CDR3 here is CASARDRGHYEQYF. The CDR3 DNA sequence: TGTGCCTCCGCCCGGGACAGGGGTCACTACGAGCAGTACTTC.

The J gene is TRBJ1-2, the V gene TRBV5-1, with D perhaps matching TRBD1 (6 bases). Trimming cost V 0 bases and J 8 bases, with 20 bases left between them. The CDR3 covers 16 residues. The germline gives CDR1 SGHRS, CDR2 YFSETQ. In nucleotides, the CDR3 is TGCGCCAGCAGCTTGGTTCCAGGGGCGGCGTCGGGCGGCTACACCTTC. Protein sequence: CASSLVPGAASGGYTF.

This clone has a single count. V is TRBV11-1 and J is TRBJ1-1, with D possibly matching TRBD1 (5 bases). In germline, CDR1 is SGHAT, CDR2 FQDESV (reference sequence). The ends were cut back, 5 bases at V and 0 bases at J, with 7 bases in the middle. This CDR3 is built from 13 residues. The CDR3 protein is CASSIQVNTEAFF. DNA for the CDR3: TGTGCCAGCAGCATACAGGTGAACACTGAAGCTTTCTTT. The whole variable domain, filled in from reference TRBV11-1 and TRBJ1-1, reads EAEVAQSPRYKITEKSQAVAFWCDPISGHATLYWYRQILGQGPELLVQFQDESVVDDSQLPKDRFSAERLKGVDSTLKIQPAELGDSAMYLCASSIQVNTEAFFGQGTRLTVV.

This rearrangement joins TRBV19 to TRBJ2-2, with D perhaps matching TRBD2 (6 bases). The germline V gene encodes CDR1 LNHDA and CDR2 SQIVND (reference sequence). CDR3 length: 15 residues. Deletions cut 7 bases from V and 4 bases from J, with 16 bases between. The CDR3 is CASIVGGTVTGELFF. The CDR3 DNA sequence: TGTGCCAGTATCGTTGGCGGGACGGTCACCGGGGAGCTGTTTTTT.

A note on this clone: Relative to the germline gene, one junction end is altered; a read error may explain this. V gene TRBV20-1 combines with J gene TRBJ2-5; tentatively, D is TRBD1 (6 bases). The CDR3 extends over 11 amino acids. CDR1 is DFQATT and CDR2 is SNEGSKA in the germline V gene (reference sequence). CDR3: CSAIDRPRGHF. CDR3 sequence (DNA): TGCAGTGCTATCGACAGGCCGCGAGGACACTTC.

This clone occurred a few times. The CDR3 coding sequence is TGTGCCAGCAGCTTGGCCGGTAGCACTGAAGCTTTCTTT. It is translated as CASSLAGSTEAFF. The chain carries TRBV5-5 and TRBJ1-1; D remains ambiguous. Germline assignment: CDR1 SGHKS and CDR2 YYEKEE (reference sequence). CDR3 length: 13 residues. With 0 bases removed from V and 4 bases from J, the gap between germline ends came to 7 bases.

V gene TRBV19 combines with J gene TRBJ2-1; 9 nucleotides agree with TRBD2. Unmatched junction bases numbered 8, after V lost 2 bases and J lost 9 bases. CDR3 length: 15 residues. Germline CDR1 LNHDA, CDR2 SQIVND (reference sequence). CDR3 sequence reads: CASSILAGTPSEQFF. The CDR3 DNA sequence: TGTGCCAGTAGTATACTAGCGGGAACCCCCAGTGAGCAGTTCTTC.

The rearrangement uses TRBV7-3 and TRBJ2-2; TRBD2 matches at 8 bases. The CDR3 contains 16 residues. V lost 3 bases, J lost 4 bases, and 7 bases stayed unmatched. From germline, CDR1 is SGHTA and CDR2 FQGTGA. The CDR3 loop is CASSLHPGGGTGELFF. CDR3 in DNA: TGTGCCAGCAGCTTGCACCCCGGGGGGGGCACCGGGGAGCTGTTTTTT. The whole variable domain, remainder taken from reference TRBV7-3 and TRBJ2-2, is GAGVSQTPSNKVTEKGKYVELRCDPISGHTALYWYRQSLGQGPEFLIYFQGTGAADDSGLPNDRFFAVRPEGSVSTLKIQRTERGDSAVYLCASSLHPGGGTGELFFGEGSRLTVL.

This chain joins TRBV6-5 and TRBJ2-1; 9 bases fit TRBD2. Unmatched junction bases numbered 10, after V lost 0 bases and J lost 10 bases. This CDR3 has 16 residues. Germline values: CDR1 MNHEY, CDR2 SVGAGI. The chain's CDR3 is CASSYSGGGASPEQFF. CDR3 DNA sequence: TGTGCCAGCAGTTACTCGGGCGGGGGGGCCTCTCCGGAGCAGTTCTTC.

The chain carries TRBV3-1 (or the pseudogene TRBV3-2) and TRBJ2-3, with TRBD1 matching over 9 bases. The length of the CDR3 is 15 residues. CDR1 LGHDT and CDR2 YNNKEL come from the germline V gene (reference sequence). The trim removed 3 bases at V and 1 base at J, leaving 2 bases unmatched. CDR3: CASSQRQGGTDTQYF. Written as DNA, the CDR3 is TGTGCCAGCAGCCAGAGACAGGGGGGCACAGATACGCAGTATTTT.

V usage is TRBV6-5 and J usage is TRBJ1-2, with 7 bases aligning to TRBD1. The junction had 6 bases not matched to a gene; V was cut back by 6 bases and J by 5 bases. The germline gives CDR1 MNHEY, CDR2 SVGAGI. The CDR3 has 13 residues. Here the CDR3 DNA reads TGTGCCAGCAGGAGACAGGGTTGGTATGGCTACACCTTC. Translated: CASRRQGWYGYTF.

The chain employs TRBV13 and TRBJ2-7, with 14 bases lining up with TRBD2. Per the germline V gene, CDR1 is PRHDT and CDR2 is FYEKMQ (reference sequence). The trim removed 5 bases at V and 3 bases at J, leaving 3 bases unmatched. The CDR3 covers 15 residues. CDR3 in DNA: TGTGCCAGCAGCCGGACTAGCGGGGGGTACTACGAGCAGTACTTC. This codes for CASSRTSGGYYEQYF.

This chain connects TRBV10-3 to TRBJ2-2, with D possibly matching TRBD1 (6 bases). Germline values: CDR1 ENHRY, CDR2 SYGVKD. CDR3 length: 14 amino acids. Trimming cost V 10 bases and J 1 base, with 13 bases left between them. The CDR3 region is CARSEGGNTGELFF. The CDR3 bases are TGTGCCAGGTCGGAAGGGGGGAACACCGGGGAGCTGTTTTTT.

V is TRBV5-6 and J is TRBJ2-3; 10 bases are a match to TRBD1. The CDR3 length is 14 residues. V gave up 4 bases and J gave up 10 bases; unmatched junction bases: 9. Germline V lookup: CDR1 SGHDT, CDR2 YYEEEE. This CDR3 is CASSPRTGGISQYF. The CDR3 DNA follows: TGTGCCAGCAGCCCCCGGACAGGGGGTATATCGCAGTATTTT.

The chain combines TRBV11-3 with TRBJ1-1; D is perhaps TRBD1 (5 bases). The V gene's germline CDR1 is SGHNT and CDR2 YENEEA. V lost 4 bases to trimming and J lost 5 bases, with 11 bases between them. CDR3 length equals 13 residues. The CDR3 DNA reads as TGTGCCAGCAGCTCAAGGGGAAGGACTGAAGCTTTCTTT. Translated: CASSSRGRTEAFF.

This chain joins TRBV19 and TRBJ1-1, with 7 bases identical to TRBD1. Trimming took 5 bases from V and 3 from J; bases not matched to a gene: 6. Germline lookup yields CDR1 LNHDA and CDR2 SQIVND (reference sequence). The CDR3 length is 14 residues. DNA for the CDR3: TGTGCCAGTAGTTCGGGACAGCCCCACACTGAAGCTTTCTTT. Encoded protein: CASSSGQPHTEAFF.

This chain links TRBV5-1 with TRBJ2-5, with D perhaps TRBD1 (5 bases). The V end was cut by 0 bases, the J end by 5 bases, with 11 bases between. The CDR3 has 14 residues. Germline V gene data show CDR1 as SGHRS and CDR2 as YFSETQ. CDR3 in amino acids: CASSLGQGWETQYF. CDR3 coding DNA: TGCGCCAGCAGCTTGGGTCAGGGTTGGGAGACCCAGTACTTC.